What follows are 31 T cell receptor beta chains derived from one specimen sequenced in a study of control samples from healthy donors and cancer patients. The data were produced by immunoSEQ multiplex PCR, yet TCRdb's version contains in-frame clones alone and is incomplete. In the table there are 130,000 to 150,000 clones, just under 95% of which are singletons. Material for sequencing was PBMCs. Receptor source: a man in his sixties with colorectal cancer.

This chain links TRBV7-9 with TRBJ1-2; no reliable D call. The CDR3 totals 14 residues. The V end lost 4 bases, the J end lost 1 base, and 10 bases lay between the germline ends. The germline V gene has CDR1 SEHNR and CDR2 FQNEAQ (reference sequence). The CDR3 here is CASSSQAINYGYTF. The DNA for the CDR3 is TGTGCCAGCAGCTCTCAGGCTATTAACTATGGCTACACCTTC.

The rearrangement joins TRBV24-1 to TRBJ2-1; 12 nucleotides match TRBD1. V lost 4 bases to trimming and J lost 8 bases; unmatched junction nucleotides: 8. The CDR3 runs 16 residues. Germline loops: CDR1 KGHDR, CDR2 SFDVKD. The CDR3 DNA is TGTGCCACCAGTGACCAAGGGGACAGGGGGCGGCATGAGCAGTTCTTC. This translates into CATSDQGDRGRHEQFF.

About this clone: Mismatch with germline at one junction end may stem from a read error. This chain connects TRBV7-2 to TRBJ1-5; 8 bases agree with TRBD1. Germline V gene data show CDR1 as SGHTA and CDR2 as FQGNSA. This CDR3 has 14 amino acids. DNA of the CDR3: TGTGCCAGCAGCCCCAGACAGGGGTATCAACCCCAGCATTTT. This translates into CASSPRQGYQPQHF.

V is TRBV6-5 and J is TRBJ2-7; tentatively, D is TRBD1 (6 bases). This CDR3 has 14 amino acids. Germline V gene lookup returns CDR1 MNHEY and CDR2 SVGAGI. V lost 4 bases to trimming and J lost 5 bases, with 15 bases between them. The CDR3, as DNA: TGTGCCAGCAGTTTTTCCAGGGGTGGGCACGAGCAGTACTTC. Protein sequence: CASSFSRGGHEQYF.

The chain joins TRBV5-6 to TRBJ1-3; D might be TRBD1 (5 bases). V gave up 4 bases and J gave up 1 base, with 12 bases separating them. This CDR3 has 15 residues. Germline loops: CDR1 SGHDT, CDR2 YYEEEE. CDR3 amino acids: CASSLRQPSGNTIYF. For the CDR3, the DNA is TGTGCCAGCAGCCTACGACAGCCATCTGGAAACACCATATATTTT. The variable domain in full, completed from reference TRBV5-6 and TRBJ1-3, reads DAGVTQSPTHLIKTRGQQVTLRCSPKSGHDTVSWYQQALGQGPQFIFQYYEEEERQRGNFPDRFSGHQFPNYSSELNVNALLLGDSALYLCASSLRQPSGNTIYFGEGSWLTVV.

This clone was seen a single time. The chain combines TRBV5-5 with TRBJ2-4; TRBD1 matches 10 bases. J was trimmed by 3 bases and V by 2 bases; bases with no gene match: 11. Germline CDR1 is SGHKS and CDR2 is YYEKEE (reference sequence). The CDR3 has 18 residues. CDR3 loop: CASSLRDRGLLDKNIQYF. For the CDR3, the DNA is TGTGCCAGCAGCTTAAGGGACAGGGGTCTTCTAGACAAAAACATTCAGTACTTC.

The rearrangement links TRBV12-3 or TRBV12-4 to TRBJ1-1, with no clear D. Trimming took off 5 bases at V and 4 bases at J, with 11 bases between the two ends. The CDR3 has 13 residues. The CDR3 protein is CASSHLGTTEAFF. The CDR3 DNA follows: TGTGCCAGCAGTCACCTGGGAACCACTGAAGCTTTCTTT.

This chain joins TRBV11-2 and TRBJ2-3; D may match TRBD1 or TRBD2 (5 bases each). From germline, CDR1 is SGHAT and CDR2 FQNNGV. V was cut by 3 bases and J by 0 bases, with 10 bases left in between. CDR3 length equals 15 residues. The CDR3 bases are TGTGCCAGCAGCTTGGGACGGACCAGCACAGATACGCAGTATTTT. It specifies CASSLGRTSTDTQYF. Supplemented by reference TRBV11-2 and TRBJ2-3, the full variable domain reads EAGVAQSPRYKIIEKRQSVAFWCNPISGHATLYWYQQILGQGPKLLIQFQNNGVVDDSQLPKDRFSAERLKGVDSTLKIQPAKLEDSAVYLCASSLGRTSTDTQYFGPGTRLTVL.

CDR3 region: CASSLAPSGATDTQYF. The CDR3 bases are TGCGCCAGCAGCTTGGCCCCCAGCGGGGCAACAGATACGCAGTATTTT. The genes are TRBV5-1 and TRBJ2-3; 7 positions agree with TRBD2. Trimming cost V 0 bases and J 3 bases; bases outside gene matches: 7. The CDR3 totals 16 residues. Germline V gene data show CDR1 as SGHRS and CDR2 as YFSETQ.

This chain joins TRBV7-2 and TRBJ1-3; D is ambiguous. Trimming pared 0 bases from V and 0 bases from J, leaving 15 bases between. CDR3 length: 18 amino acids. Germline V gene sequence: CDR1 SGHTA, CDR2 FQGNSA. CDR3 sequence reads: CASSLAALGSGSGNTIYF. The CDR3 DNA is TGTGCCAGCAGCTTAGCAGCCCTAGGTAGTGGCTCTGGAAACACCATATATTTT.

The chain links TRBV19 to TRBJ1-5; D may be TRBD1 (6 bases). Germline values: CDR1 LNHDA, CDR2 SQIVND (reference sequence). This CDR3 spans 17 amino acids. V lost 5 bases and J lost 0, with 17 bases in between. CDR3 nucleotide sequence: TGTGCCAGTAGTCGGACAGTCTCGGGTTATAGCAATCAGCCCCAGCATTTT. Residues: CASSRTVSGYSNQPQHF.

This clone appeared a single time. J is TRBJ2-3 and V is TRBV10-3; 9 bases line up with TRBD2. Germline V lookup: CDR1 ENHRY, CDR2 SYGVKD. This CDR3 is built from 15 residues. After removal of 5 bases from V and 1 base from J, the junction contained 4 bases not matched to a gene. In DNA form, the CDR3 reads TGTGCCATCAGTAGGACTAGCGACCGCACAGATACGCAGTATTTT. This gives the protein CAISRTSDRTDTQYF.

The V call is TRBV29-1, the J call TRBJ2-3; maybe TRBD1 (5 bases). V was pared by 1 base and J by 3 bases, with 14 bases between. Germline V gene data show CDR1 as SQVTM and CDR2 as ANQGSEA. This CDR3 spans 15 amino acids. CDR3 nucleotides: TGCAGCGTTGAAGGTACCAGGGTAATAACAGATACGCAGTATTTT. It encodes CSVEGTRVITDTQYF.

This chain links TRBV2 with TRBJ1-2; D uncertain. CDR1 and CDR2 from the germline V gene are SNHLY and FYNNEI. The germline V and J ends were trimmed by 4 bases and 7 bases, with 16 bases remaining between them. The CDR3 totals 14 residues. The CDR3 DNA is TGTGCCAGCAGTGGGGGTCGGGTTAGTGGTGGCTACACCTTC. This sequence encodes CASSGGRVSGGYTF.

V and J are TRBV27 and TRBJ2-2; either TRBD1 or TRBD2 may fit D (7 bases each). This CDR3 spans 15 amino acids. Germline V gene data show CDR1 as MNHEY and CDR2 as SMNVEV (reference sequence). V was trimmed by 7 bases and J by 4 bases, leaving 16 bases between them. Written as DNA, the CDR3 is TGTGCCAGCAAAGCGGGACAGCGTGGCACCGGGGAGCTGTTTTTT. This sequence encodes CASKAGQRGTGELFF.

This sequence joins TRBV6-5 and TRBJ2-7; 9 bases match TRBD1. V gave up 6 bases and J gave up 6 bases; unmatched junction bases: 6. This CDR3 has 13 amino acids. Looked up from germline, CDR1 is MNHEY and CDR2 is SVGAGI. The CDR3 protein is CASSQDRGGEQYF. DNA of the CDR3: TGTGCCAGCAGCCAAGACAGGGGGGGCGAGCAGTACTTC.

The gene calls are TRBV11-2 and TRBJ1-3; D is possibly TRBD1 (6 bases). The CDR3 spans 13 residues. V was trimmed by 4 bases and J by 7 bases, leaving 11 bases between them. CDR1 and CDR2 (germline): SGHAT, FQNNGV. The CDR3: CASSSQGRNTIYF. CDR3 DNA: TGTGCCAGCAGCTCGCAGGGGCGGAACACCATATATTTT. The variable domain in full, with the rest retrieved from reference TRBV11-2 and TRBJ1-3, is EAGVAQSPRYKIIEKRQSVAFWCNPISGHATLYWYQQILGQGPKLLIQFQNNGVVDDSQLPKDRFSAERLKGVDSTLKIQPAKLEDSAVYLCASSSQGRNTIYFGEGSWLTVV.

The chain combines TRBV28 with TRBJ1-2, with D tentatively TRBD1 (5 bases). Germline V gene data show CDR1 as MDHEN and CDR2 as SYDVKM. V was shortened by 3 bases and J by 3 bases, with 14 bases between the two germline ends. This CDR3 spans 15 amino acids. This CDR3 reads CASSFWGQVHYGYTF. The CDR3 region has the DNA TGTGCCAGCAGTTTCTGGGGCCAAGTGCACTATGGCTACACCTTC.

This chain links TRBV29-1 with TRBJ1-2; a weak D match, TRBD1 (5 bases). Germline V gives CDR1 SQVTM, CDR2 ANQGSEA. CDR3 size: 12 residues. V was trimmed by 3 bases and J by 4 bases, leaving 9 bases between them. The chain's CDR3 is CSVDWGFYGYTF. The CDR3 DNA reads TGCAGCGTTGATTGGGGCTTCTATGGCTACACCTTC.

The CDR3 sequence: CAGGAANTIYF. CDR3 nucleotide sequence: TGTGCCGGGGGGGCAGCAAACACCATATATTTT. The chain combines TRBV21-1 with TRBJ1-3. TRBV21-1 is marked as a pseudogene. The length of the CDR3 is 11 residues.

The J gene is TRBJ1-1, the V gene TRBV10-3; D call uncertain. Germline loops: CDR1 ENHRY, CDR2 SYGVKD. Between the trimmed V and J ends, which lost 2 bases and 5 bases, there was a span of 9 bases. There are 13 residues in the CDR3. CDR3 DNA: TGTGCCATCAGTGAGGGTACCAGGACTGAAGCTTTCTTT. This encodes CAISEGTRTEAFF.

This chain connects TRBV6-5 to TRBJ1-1, with 10 bases identical to TRBD1. The CDR3 length is 14 residues. After removal of 6 bases from V and 4 bases from J, the junction contained 5 bases not matched to a gene. Germline loops: CDR1 MNHEY, CDR2 SVGAGI. CDR3 region: CASSMTGGGTEAFF. The CDR3 nucleotides are TGTGCCAGCAGCATGACAGGGGGCGGCACTGAAGCTTTCTTT.

The chain links TRBV24-1 to TRBJ2-5; tentative D call: TRBD2 (5 bases). There are 15 residues in the CDR3. CDR1 is KGHDR and CDR2 is SFDVKD in the germline V gene. Trimming pared 3 bases from V and 4 bases from J, leaving 14 bases between. CDR3 bases: TGTGCCACCAGTGATAGGCCCCCCGAGGGAGAGACCCAGTACTTC. Translation: CATSDRPPEGETQYF.

V is TRBV19 and J is TRBJ1-4; D gene unclear. Looked up from germline, CDR1 is LNHDA and CDR2 is SQIVND (reference sequence). Between the trimmed V and J ends, which lost 1 base and 6 bases, there was a span of 9 bases. There are 14 residues in the CDR3. The CDR3 coding sequence is TGTGCCAGTAGTATAGGACCAGCGGATGAAAAACTGTTTTTT. It encodes CASSIGPADEKLFF. The full variable domain, its missing parts supplied by reference TRBV19 and TRBJ1-4, is DGGITQSPKYLFRKEGQNVTLSCEQNLNHDAMYWYRQDPGQGLRLIYYSQIVNDFQKGDIAEGYSVSREKKESFPLTVTSAQKNPTAFYLCASSIGPADEKLFFGSGTQLSVL.

The chain carries TRBV30 and TRBJ2-3; no firm D call. The V end lost 0 bases, the J end lost 4 bases, and 11 bases lay between the germline ends. The CDR3 runs 14 residues. The germline CDR1 and CDR2 sequences are GTSNPN and SVGIG (reference sequence). CDR3 region: CAWSVRRSPDTQYF. The CDR3 nucleotides are TGTGCCTGGAGTGTAAGACGATCCCCAGATACGCAGTATTTT.

This sequence joins TRBV5-1 and TRBJ2-3; D is undetermined. The V gene's germline CDR1 is SGHRS and CDR2 YFSETQ. The CDR3 consists of 16 residues. The V gene lost 0 bases and the J gene lost 0 bases, with 11 bases spanning the gap. The CDR3 nucleotides are TGCGCCAGCAGCTTGGGCTTGGATTCTAGCACAGATACGCAGTATTTT. Translating it yields CASSLGLDSSTDTQYF.

V gene TRBV6-5 combines with J gene TRBJ1-4; D gene unclear. CDR1 MNHEY and CDR2 SVGAGI come from the germline V gene. The CDR3 contains 12 residues. V gave up 5 bases and J gave up 8 bases, with 9 bases separating them. For the CDR3, the DNA is TGTGCCAGCAGTCCACGAAGGGAAAAACTGTTTTTT. The encoded protein is CASSPRREKLFF.

The chain joins TRBV6-1 to TRBJ1-6, with D unclear. V was trimmed by 3 bases and J by 7 bases, leaving 10 bases between them. The germline V gene encodes CDR1 MNHNS and CDR2 SASEGT. This CDR3 is 14 amino acids long. CDR3 nucleotides: TGTGCCAGCAGTGACCCGAACGGAAATTCACCCCTCCACTTT. The encoded protein is CASSDPNGNSPLHF.

This sequence joins TRBV7-9 and TRBJ1-4; the D gene is possibly TRBD1 (5 bases). This CDR3 contains 15 residues. V was shortened by 4 bases and J by 8 bases, with 17 bases between the two germline ends. Germline assignment: CDR1 SEHNR and CDR2 FQNEAQ (reference sequence). CDR3 amino acids: CASSWGDGPSEKLFF. CDR3 nucleotide sequence: TGTGCCAGCAGCTGGGGGGACGGCCCATCCGAAAAACTGTTTTTT.

The rearrangement joins TRBV5-4 to TRBJ2-3; D is unclear. This CDR3 has 15 amino acids. Looked up from germline, CDR1 is SGHNT and CDR2 is YYREEE (reference sequence). The V end lost 4 bases, the J end lost 0 bases, and 12 bases lay between the germline ends. CDR3 nucleotide sequence: TGTGCCAGCAGCCCAGACACAAAGAGCACAGATACGCAGTATTTT. Translated, it gives CASSPDTKSTDTQYF. Based on the CDR3 plus reference TRBV5-4 and TRBJ2-3, the full variable domain is ETGVTQSPTHLIKTRGQQVTLRCSSQSGHNTVSWYQQALGQGPQFIFQYYREEENGRGNFPPRFSGLQFPNYSSELNVNALELDDSALYLCASSPDTKSTDTQYFGPGTRLTVL.

This chain links TRBV5-5 with TRBJ2-5; 7 positions match TRBD1. The CDR3 spans 14 residues. CDR1 is SGHKS and CDR2 is YYEKEE in the germline V gene (reference sequence). V lost 8 bases and J lost 2; bases outside the gene matches: 9. The CDR3 loop is CASRWGRGQETQYF. The DNA of the CDR3 is TGTGCCAGTCGCTGGGGCAGGGGGCAAGAGACCCAGTACTTC.